This T cell receptor (beta chain) was captured in a study of technical replicates of blood from a few donors. This table comes from immunoSEQ multiplex PCR, and its TCRdb copy is limited to in-frame clones, with some not included. In the table there are 55,000 to 80,000 clones, around 92% of which are singletons. J gave up 1 base and V 4 bases, and 7 bases lay outside the gene matches. The germline V gene has CDR1 SGHNT and CDR2 YYREEE (reference sequence). CDR3 length equals 16 residues. Sequenced sample: T cells isolated from PBMCs. This receptor was taken from a human donor in good health. The chain joins TRBV5-4 to TRBJ2-1; 8 bases map to TRBD1. Written as DNA, the CDR3 is TGTGCCAGCAGCAGAGACAGGGGAGGATCCTACAATGAGCAGTTCTTC. Its translation: CASSRDRGGSYNEQFF. Together with reference TRBV5-4 and TRBJ2-1, the CDR3 gives the full variable domain: ETGVTQSPTHLIKTRGQQVTLRCSSQSGHNTVSWYQQALGQGPQFIFQYYREEENGRGNFPPRFSGLQFPNYSSELNVNALELDDSALYLCASSRDRGGSYNEQFFGPGTRLTVL.